This T cell receptor beta chain was retrieved from a study of blood T cell repertoires in COVID-19. Study overall: Donors in the United States, Italy and Spain gave samples during acute or convalescent COVID-19.

The method was immunoSEQ multiplex PCR; TCRdb's version includes in-frame clones alone and lacks a portion of them. The repertoire holds roughly 210,000 clones, with around 84% as singletons. The CDR3 totals 15 residues. The V end lost 2 bases, the J end lost 1 base, and 9 bases lay between the germline ends. The germline V gene has CDR1 MNHEY and CDR2 SMNVEV (reference sequence). The receptor was isolated from a woman older than 75 with COVID-19, enrolled during active disease. V and J are TRBV27 and TRBJ1-5; D perhaps matches TRBD1 (5 bases). The sample was peripheral blood. Written as DNA, the CDR3 is TGTGCCAGCAGTTTAGGGGGGGGAAGCAATCAGCCCCAGCATTTT. Its translation: CASSLGGGSNQPQHF.